The clone carrying this T cell receptor beta chain was observed a few times. The data stem from a study of T cell repertoires in cytomegalovirus infection. The CDR3 contains 14 residues. V dropped 3 bases and J dropped 9 bases, with 18 bases sitting between them. Germline V gene lookup returns CDR1 DFQATT and CDR2 SNEGSKA (reference sequence). One entry per CDR3 protein results from TCRdb running MiXCR on the reads. The sample holds around 550,000 distinct CDR3 sequences, roughly 29% seen once. The clonotype was recovered from a human donor in good health (CMV status not recorded). Some clones in this sample may be carry-over from other donors' samples. Sequencing used PBMCs. The V call is TRBV20-1, the J call TRBJ2-1; possibly TRBD1 or TRBD2 for D (5 bases each). The CDR3 region has the DNA TGCAGTGCTAGCCGGGGCAACCCTTCTTTTGAGCAGTTCTTC. Amino acids: CSASRGNPSFEQFF.